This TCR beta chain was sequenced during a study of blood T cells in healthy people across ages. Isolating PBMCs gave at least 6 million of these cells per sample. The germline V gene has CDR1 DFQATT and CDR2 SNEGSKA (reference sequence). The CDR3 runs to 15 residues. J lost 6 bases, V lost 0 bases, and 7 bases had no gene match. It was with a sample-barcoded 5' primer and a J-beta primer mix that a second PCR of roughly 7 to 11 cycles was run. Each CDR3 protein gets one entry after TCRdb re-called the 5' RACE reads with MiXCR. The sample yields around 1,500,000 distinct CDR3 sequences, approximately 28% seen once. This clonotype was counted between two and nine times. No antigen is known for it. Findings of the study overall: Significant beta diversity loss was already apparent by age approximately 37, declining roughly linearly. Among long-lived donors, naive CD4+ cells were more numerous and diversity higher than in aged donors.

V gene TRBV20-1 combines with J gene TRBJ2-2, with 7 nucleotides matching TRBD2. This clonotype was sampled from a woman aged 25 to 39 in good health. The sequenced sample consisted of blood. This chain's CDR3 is CSARDSGGGAGELFF. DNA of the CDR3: TGCAGTGCTAGAGATTCTGGCGGGGGAGCCGGGGAGCTGTTTTTT.